The entry below gives a single T cell receptor (beta chain) sequence along with its context. In the original workflow: Using reference gene primer amplification, nucleated cell counts were estimated. Clones were read by immunoSEQ multiplex PCR, and TCRdb kept only the in-frame ones, dropping some. V, J and clone size are taken as reported in that table, and D and trimming were inferred from the DNA itself. The sample includes 90,000 to 130,000 clones, around 83% of them seen just once. This entry is derived from a study of blood T cell repertoires in COVID-19. CDR3 size: 14 residues. J gave up 7 bases and V 6 bases, and 11 bases lay outside the gene matches. Germline CDR1 is SNHLY and CDR2 is FYNNEI.

The chain is built from TRBV2 and TRBJ1-2; the match to TRBD1 covers 7 bases. The sequenced material came from peripheral blood. The TCR originated in a man between 40 and 49 years old with acute or convalescent COVID-19. Here the CDR3 DNA reads TGTGCCAGCAGCGAACTTCGGGACAGACGTGGCTACACCTTC. Translated: CASSELRDRRGYTF.